The 28 T cell receptor beta chains listed next were all sequenced from one sample in a study of immune evolution from preneoplasia to lung adenocarcinoma (dated by TCRdb to the early 2020s). Library creation used the immunoSEQ multiplex PCR assay. TCRdb provides this immuneACCESS table in a form limited to in-frame rearrangements. Some clones are lacking; in checked studies, under half of them reflect an unresolved V gene, and why the rest are absent is not known. Within this sample are thousands of clones, with 70% to 85% of them counted one time only. The ten biggest clones cover 9% to 12% of the sample. The sample comprised FFPE lung adenocarcinoma in situ tissue. This specimen's cell subset or site label, per the study, means: preinvasive adenocarcinoma in situ (AIS). Receptors were obtained from a person between 65 and 79 years old with lung adenocarcinoma.

The chain has TRBV28 and TRBJ2-7; D possibly matches TRBD1 or TRBD2 (5 bases each). Germline-derived CDR1 and CDR2 are MDHEN and SYDVKM. The CDR3 is made up of 16 amino acids. The ends were cut back, 2 bases at V and 4 bases at J, with 18 bases in the middle. This chain's CDR3 is CASSLVRGRGAYEQYF. The CDR3 DNA follows: TGTGCCAGCAGTTTAGTTCGGGGACGGGGAGCTTACGAGCAGTACTTC. The variable domain in full, completed from reference TRBV28 and TRBJ2-7, reads DVKVTQSSRYLVKRTGEKVFLECVQDMDHENMFWYRQDPGLGLRLIYFSYDVKMKEKGDIPEGYSVSREKKERFSLILESASTNQTSMYLCASSLVRGRGAYEQYFGPGTRLTVT.

The V and J genes are TRBV2 and TRBJ1-2; D might be TRBD1 (5 bases). Germline V lookup: CDR1 SNHLY, CDR2 FYNNEI. This CDR3 has 14 amino acids. The V end lost 7 bases, the J end lost 1 base, and 13 bases lay between the germline ends. The CDR3 spells CASIPQGNNYGYTF. For the CDR3, the DNA is TGTGCCAGCATTCCCCAGGGAAATAACTATGGCTACACCTTC.

This chain connects TRBV11-3 to TRBJ2-1; no firm D call. This CDR3 region has 15 residues. CDR1 and CDR2 from the germline V gene are SGHNT and YENEEA. V dropped 5 bases and J dropped 7 bases, with 18 bases sitting between them. The CDR3 protein is CASSPLNGLANEQFF. CDR3 in DNA: TGTGCCAGCAGCCCTCTAAACGGGCTGGCGAATGAGCAGTTCTTC.

The J gene is TRBJ2-7, the V gene TRBV2, with a tentative D call TRBD2 (6 bases). V lost 6 bases to trimming and J lost 6 bases, with 12 bases between them. Germline assignment: CDR1 SNHLY and CDR2 FYNNEI. This CDR3 spans 12 amino acids. Here the CDR3 reads CASSGAGGEQYF. CDR3 bases: TGTGCCAGCAGCGGGGCCGGGGGCGAGCAGTACTTC.

The chain combines TRBV27 with TRBJ2-2, with TRBD2 identical over 10 bases. The CDR3 contains 16 residues. Trimming took 4 bases from V and 7 from J; bases not matched to a gene: 9. Per germline, CDR1 MNHEY and CDR2 SMNVEV (reference sequence). The CDR3 DNA sequence: TGTGCCAGCAGTTCCCCTAGCGGGAGTTGGGGCGGGGAGCTGTTTTTT. Translating it yields CASSSPSGSWGGELFF.

The chain uses TRBV7-2 and TRBJ2-4; D gene ambiguous. Germline V gives CDR1 SGHTA, CDR2 FQGNSA. This CDR3 is built from 14 residues. Trimming pared 3 bases from V and 3 bases from J, leaving 9 bases between. The chain's CDR3 is CASSFLIGKNIQYF. CDR3 coding DNA: TGTGCCAGCAGCTTCTTAATAGGCAAAAACATTCAGTACTTC.

The genes are TRBV27 and TRBJ2-4, with D perhaps TRBD2 (6 bases). Germline V gives CDR1 MNHEY, CDR2 SMNVEV (reference sequence). Trimming left V 3 bases short and J 8 bases short, with 14 bases between. This CDR3 has 14 amino acids. This CDR3 is CASSFRGSGHIQYF. The DNA for the CDR3 is TGTGCCAGCAGTTTTCGGGGGAGCGGGCACATTCAGTACTTC.

The rearrangement links TRBV19 to TRBJ2-7, with 7 bases aligning to TRBD1. CDR1 is LNHDA and CDR2 is SQIVND in the germline V gene (reference sequence). The CDR3 contains 13 residues. V shed 6 bases and J 1 base; nucleotides not matched to a gene: 3. CDR3 region: CASSRTGSYEQYF. The CDR3 DNA is TGTGCCAGTAGCCGGACAGGATCCTACGAGCAGTACTTC.

V and J are TRBV6-5 and TRBJ1-5, with D possibly TRBD1 on 6 matching bases. The CDR3 is 14 residues long. Trimming left V 6 bases short and J 4 bases short, with 13 bases between. Germline V CDR1 and CDR2: MNHEY, SVGAGI. CDR3 nucleotide sequence: TGTGCCAGCAGAAAGGGGGGTAAGAATCAGCCCCAGCATTTT. Protein: CASRKGGKNQPQHF.

The sample holds one count of this clone. V and J are TRBV9 and TRBJ2-7; TRBD1 matches at 10 bases. In germline, CDR1 is SGDLS, CDR2 YYNGEE. With V trimmed by 3 bases and J by 3 bases, 3 bases remained unmatched. The CDR3 extends over 14 amino acids. The CDR3, as DNA: TGTGCCAGCAGCGACGGGACAGGGGACTACGAGCAGTACTTC. Its translation is CASSDGTGDYEQYF.

The genes are TRBV7-3 and TRBJ2-3; D tentatively fits TRBD1 or TRBD2 (5 bases each). The CDR3 extends over 14 amino acids. Trimming stripped 5 bases from V and 3 bases from J, with 12 bases between. The germline CDR1 and CDR2 sequences are SGHTA and FQGTGA. The CDR3 nucleotides are TGTGCCAGCAGCCCGGGACGGACGACAGATACGCAGTATTTT. Its translation: CASSPGRTTDTQYF.

The CDR3 nucleotides are TGTGCCAGCAGCTTCACGGGAAACACCATATATTTT. This translates into CASSFTGNTIYF. This chain connects TRBV11-2 to TRBJ1-3; D is uncertain. Germline loops: CDR1 SGHAT, CDR2 FQNNGV. V was clipped by 3 bases and J by 4 bases, with 4 bases between them. The CDR3 loop spans 12 amino acids.

This chain connects TRBV6-5 to TRBJ2-1; no definite D call. With 6 bases removed from V and 6 bases from J, the gap between germline ends came to 6 bases. This CDR3 spans 11 amino acids. Germline loops: CDR1 MNHEY, CDR2 SVGAGI. The CDR3 here is CASSQSNEQFF. The CDR3 DNA follows: TGTGCCAGCAGCCAGAGCAATGAGCAGTTCTTC.

The rearrangement links TRBV4-1 to TRBJ1-1, with D possibly being TRBD1 (6 bases). Looked up from germline, CDR1 is MGHRA and CDR2 is YSYEKL. V was trimmed by 4 bases and J by 0 bases, leaving 9 bases between them. This CDR3 contains 14 residues. CDR3 sequence (DNA): TGCGCCAGCAGCCGTGGACAGCTGAACACTGAAGCTTTCTTT. Translation gives CASSRGQLNTEAFF.

The V gene is TRBV29-1, the J gene TRBJ2-2, with 8 bases aligning to TRBD2. Germline-derived CDR1 and CDR2 are SQVTM and ANQGSEA. CDR3 length equals 13 residues. Trimming removed 3 bases from V and 6 bases from J; junction bases left unmatched: 3. CDR3 amino acids: CSVDPGGAGELFF. The CDR3 nucleotides read TGCAGCGTTGACCCCGGGGGGGCCGGGGAGCTGTTTTTT.

This clone was found a few times. The rearrangement joins TRBV5-1 to TRBJ1-5; no definite D call. This CDR3 comprises 13 residues. The V and J ends lost 4 bases and 0 bases respectively, with 5 bases between them. The germline gives CDR1 SGHRS, CDR2 YFSETQ. CDR3 bases: TGCGCCAGCAGCGCGGATAGCAATCAGCCCCAGCATTTT. This gives the protein CASSADSNQPQHF.

The chain couples TRBV29-1 to TRBJ1-2; possibly TRBD1 for D (6 bases). Germline V gene sequence: CDR1 SQVTM, CDR2 ANQGSEA. Trimming cost V 3 bases and J 0 bases, with 8 bases left between them. The CDR3 is 13 residues long. The CDR3 here is CSVDAGANYGYTF. The CDR3, as DNA: TGCAGCGTTGATGCAGGGGCTAACTATGGCTACACCTTC.

This chain joins TRBV6-1 and TRBJ1-1; D is ambiguous. This CDR3 has 11 amino acids. Trimming left V 3 bases short and J 7 bases short, with 6 bases between. Germline V CDR1 and CDR2: MNHNS, SASEGT. CDR3 sequence: CASSEQVEAFF. The CDR3 DNA sequence: TGTGCCAGCAGTGAGCAAGTTGAAGCTTTCTTT.

J is TRBJ2-6 and V is TRBV28, with 7 bases that match TRBD2. Germline V gene data show CDR1 as MDHEN and CDR2 as SYDVKM. The CDR3 spans 14 residues. V shed 6 bases, J shed 4 bases, and the junction held 3 bases outside the gene matches. The CDR3, as DNA: TGTGCCAGCAGAACGGGGGGAGGGGCCAACGTCCTGACTTTC. It translates to CASRTGGGANVLTF. Looking up the rest from reference TRBV28 and TRBJ2-6 gives the full variable domain: DVKVTQSSRYLVKRTGEKVFLECVQDMDHENMFWYRQDPGLGLRLIYFSYDVKMKEKGDIPEGYSVSREKKERFSLILESASTNQTSMYLCASRTGGGANVLTFGAGSRLTVL.

The chain links TRBV4-2 to TRBJ2-7, with D possibly matching TRBD1 (5 bases). Deletions cut 1 base from V and 8 bases from J, with 21 bases between. CDR1 and CDR2 (germline): LGHNA, YNFKEQ. The CDR3 is 16 amino acids. CDR3 in DNA: TGTGCCAGCAGCCAAGGGTTTGCAGGGCCCATCAGGAAGCAGTACTTC. This encodes CASSQGFAGPIRKQYF.

The chain couples TRBV7-6 to TRBJ2-7; the match to TRBD1 covers 8 bases. This CDR3 region has 14 residues. The ends lost 1 base at V and 7 bases at J; junction bases unmatched: 6. CDR1 and CDR2 from the germline V gene are SGHVS and FNYEAQ. The CDR3 region is CASSLGQGSEEQYF. The CDR3 DNA reads TGTGCCAGCAGCTTAGGACAGGGGTCGGAAGAGCAGTACTTC.

The gene calls are TRBV5-1 and TRBJ2-1; 9 bases align to TRBD2. The CDR3 loop spans 16 amino acids. CDR1 SGHRS and CDR2 YFSETQ come from the germline V gene. Trimming at V came to 4 bases and at J to 5 bases, leaving 10 bases not matched to a gene. Here the CDR3 reads CASSALLAGKNNEQFF. The CDR3 nucleotides read TGCGCCAGCAGCGCCTTACTAGCGGGCAAAAACAATGAGCAGTTCTTC.

This rearrangement joins TRBV7-2 to TRBJ2-5, with TRBD2 identical over 9 bases. CDR3 length: 15 amino acids. Germline V lookup: CDR1 SGHTA, CDR2 FQGNSA. J was trimmed by 1 base and V by 5 bases; bases with no gene match: 5. DNA of the CDR3: TGTGCCAGCAGCCCTGTGACTAGCGGCCAAGAGACCCAGTACTTC. Protein: CASSPVTSGQETQYF.

The V gene is TRBV4-1, the J gene TRBJ2-7, with D maybe TRBD1 (5 bases). Per the germline V gene, CDR1 is MGHRA and CDR2 is YSYEKL. This CDR3 spans 13 amino acids. Trimming took 3 bases from V and 3 from J, leaving 9 bases between them. This chain's CDR3 is CASSQGRVYEQYF. For the CDR3, the DNA is TGCGCCAGCAGCCAGGGCAGGGTCTACGAGCAGTACTTC.

V gene TRBV4-2 combines with J gene TRBJ2-1; 10 bases map to TRBD2. The CDR3 is 16 amino acids. Germline assignment: CDR1 LGHNA and CDR2 YNFKEQ. V gave up 4 bases and J gave up 7 bases; unmatched junction bases: 10. CDR3 nucleotide sequence: TGTGCCAGCAGCCGGCTTACTAGCGGGAAAGAGAATGAGCAGTTCTTC. This codes for CASSRLTSGKENEQFF.

The V call is TRBV6-1, the J call TRBJ2-1; 13 nucleotides agree with TRBD2. The CDR3 runs to 14 residues. Per germline, CDR1 MNHNS and CDR2 SASEGT. With V trimmed by 11 bases and J by 8 bases, 9 bases remained unmatched. CDR3 sequence reads: CAGALAGGQDEQFF. CDR3 bases: TGTGCCGGCGCACTAGCGGGAGGGCAGGATGAGCAGTTCTTC.

Turning to this clone: This is likely a read error, given that the CDR3 carries no conserved phenylalanine or tryptophan at its end. The DNA is omitted, as the CDR3 cannot be located on it reliably, and the CDR3 follows TCRdb's listing. CDR3 residues: CASSPRTLMKSGAVL. The rearrangement joins TRBV28 to TRBJ1-4. Termini included, the CDR3 measures 15 amino acids. CDR1 is MDHEN and CDR2 is SYDVKM in the germline V gene.

J is TRBJ1-3 and V is TRBV6-1, with D uncertain. V was pared by 2 bases and J by 2 bases, with 4 bases between. Germline V gene sequence: CDR1 MNHNS, CDR2 SASEGT. This CDR3 contains 13 residues. CDR3 residues: CASSELAGNTIYF. CDR3 sequence (DNA): TGTGCCAGCAGTGAACTTGCTGGAAACACCATATATTTT.